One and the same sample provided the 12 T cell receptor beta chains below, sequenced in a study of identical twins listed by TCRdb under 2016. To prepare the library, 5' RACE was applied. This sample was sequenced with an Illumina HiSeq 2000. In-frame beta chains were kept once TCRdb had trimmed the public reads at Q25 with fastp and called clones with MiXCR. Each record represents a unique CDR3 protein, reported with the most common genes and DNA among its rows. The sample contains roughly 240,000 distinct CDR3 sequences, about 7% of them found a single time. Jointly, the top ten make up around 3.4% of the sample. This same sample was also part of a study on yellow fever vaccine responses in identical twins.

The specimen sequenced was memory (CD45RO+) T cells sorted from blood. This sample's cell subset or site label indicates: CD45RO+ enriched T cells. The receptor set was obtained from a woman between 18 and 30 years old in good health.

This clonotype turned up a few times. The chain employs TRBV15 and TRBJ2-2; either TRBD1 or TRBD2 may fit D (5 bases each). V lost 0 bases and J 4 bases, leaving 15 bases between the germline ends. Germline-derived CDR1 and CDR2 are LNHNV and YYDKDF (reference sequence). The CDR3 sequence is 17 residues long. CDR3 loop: CATSRDLGGAATGELFF. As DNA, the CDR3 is TGTGCCACCAGCAGAGATCTTGGGGGAGCGGCCACCGGGGAGCTGTTTTTT.

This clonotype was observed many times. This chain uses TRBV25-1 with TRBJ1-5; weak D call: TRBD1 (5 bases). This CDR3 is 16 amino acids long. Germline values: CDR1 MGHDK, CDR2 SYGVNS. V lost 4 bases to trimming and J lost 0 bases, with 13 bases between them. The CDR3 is CASSGHRDGSNQPQHF. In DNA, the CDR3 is TGTGCCAGCAGTGGGCACCGGGACGGTAGCAATCAGCCCCAGCATTTT.

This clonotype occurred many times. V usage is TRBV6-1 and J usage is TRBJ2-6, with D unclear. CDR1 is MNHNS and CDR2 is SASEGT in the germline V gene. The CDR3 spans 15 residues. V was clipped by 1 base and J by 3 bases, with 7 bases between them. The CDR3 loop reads CASSEVRVGANVLTF. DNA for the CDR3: TGTGCCAGCAGTGAAGTAAGGGTTGGGGCCAACGTCCTGACTTTC.

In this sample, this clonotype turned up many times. The CDR3 DNA follows: TGTGCCAGCAGCTTAGACGGCCTCACAGATACGCAGTATTTT. Translated, it gives CASSLDGLTDTQYF. The chain has TRBV7-3 and TRBJ2-3, with D uncertain. Trimming pared 2 bases from V and 2 bases from J, leaving 8 bases between. Looked up from germline, CDR1 is SGHTA and CDR2 is FQGTGA. The CDR3 runs to 14 residues.

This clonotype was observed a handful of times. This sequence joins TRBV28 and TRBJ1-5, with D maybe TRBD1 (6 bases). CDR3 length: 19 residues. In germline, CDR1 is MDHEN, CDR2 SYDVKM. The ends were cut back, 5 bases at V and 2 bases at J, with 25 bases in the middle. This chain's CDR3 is CASSPHEQGTWVGNQPQHF. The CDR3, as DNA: TGTGCCAGCAGTCCGCATGAACAGGGAACTTGGGTTGGCAATCAGCCCCAGCATTTT.

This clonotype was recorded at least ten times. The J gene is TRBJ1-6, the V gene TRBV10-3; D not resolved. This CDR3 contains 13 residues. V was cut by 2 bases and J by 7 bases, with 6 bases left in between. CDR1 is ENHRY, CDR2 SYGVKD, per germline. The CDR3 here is CAISEDVNSPLHF. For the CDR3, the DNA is TGTGCCATCAGTGAGGACGTCAATTCACCCCTCCACTTT.

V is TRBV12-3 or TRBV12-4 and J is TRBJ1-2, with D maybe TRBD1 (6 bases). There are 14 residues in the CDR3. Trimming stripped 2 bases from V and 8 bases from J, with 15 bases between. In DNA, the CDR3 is TGTGCCAGCAGTTTAACGTTACAGGGTCTAGGCTACACCTTC. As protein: CASSLTLQGLGYTF.

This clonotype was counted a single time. The CDR3 protein is CATSDWGTVNNEQFF. The CDR3, as DNA: TGTGCCACCAGTGATTGGGGGACAGTAAACAATGAGCAGTTCTTC. The chain recombines TRBV24-1 with TRBJ2-1, with TRBD1 identical over 7 bases. CDR1 and CDR2 (germline): KGHDR, SFDVKD. This CDR3 comprises 15 residues. J was trimmed by 5 bases and V by 2 bases; bases with no gene match: 5.

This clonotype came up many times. In DNA form, the CDR3 reads TGTGCCAGCAGCCAAGGGGACAGGGTTGATTCACCCCTCCACTTT. Translation gives CASSQGDRVDSPLHF. The chain carries TRBV3-1 and TRBJ1-6; 9 nucleotides agree with TRBD1. CDR3 size: 15 residues. V shed 1 base and J 8 bases; nucleotides not matched to a gene: 3. Germline CDR1 and CDR2: LGHDT and YNNKEL (reference sequence).

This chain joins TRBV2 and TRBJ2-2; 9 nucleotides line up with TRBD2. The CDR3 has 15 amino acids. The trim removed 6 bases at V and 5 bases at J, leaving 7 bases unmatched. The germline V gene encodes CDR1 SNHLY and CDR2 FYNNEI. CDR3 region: CASRGRLAETGELFF. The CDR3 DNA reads TGTGCCAGCAGGGGTCGACTAGCGGAGACCGGGGAGCTGTTTTTT. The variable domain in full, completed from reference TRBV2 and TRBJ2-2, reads EPEVTQTPSHQVTQMGQEVILRCVPISNHLYFYWYRQILGQKVEFLVSFYNNEISEKSEIFDDQFSVERPDGSNFTLKIRSTKLEDSAMYFCASRGRLAETGELFFGEGSRLTVL.

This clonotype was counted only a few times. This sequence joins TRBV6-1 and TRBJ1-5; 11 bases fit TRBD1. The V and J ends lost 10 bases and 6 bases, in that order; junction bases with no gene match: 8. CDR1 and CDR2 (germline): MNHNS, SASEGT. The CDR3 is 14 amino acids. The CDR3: CATRTGTGGQPQHF. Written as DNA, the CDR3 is TGTGCCACCCGGACCGGGACAGGGGGTCAGCCCCAGCATTTT.

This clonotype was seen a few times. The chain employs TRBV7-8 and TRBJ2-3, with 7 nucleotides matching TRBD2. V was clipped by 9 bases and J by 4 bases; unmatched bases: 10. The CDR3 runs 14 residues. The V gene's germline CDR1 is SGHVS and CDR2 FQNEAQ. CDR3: CASQRAGLADTQYF. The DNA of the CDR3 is TGTGCCAGTCAGCGAGCGGGGCTCGCAGATACGCAGTATTTT. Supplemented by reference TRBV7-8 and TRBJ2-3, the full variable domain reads GAGVSQSPRYKVAKRGQDVALRCDPISGHVSLFWYQQALGQGPEFLTYFQNEAQLDKSGLPSDRFFAERPEGSVSTLKIQRTQQEDSAVYLCASQRAGLADTQYFGPGTRLTVL.